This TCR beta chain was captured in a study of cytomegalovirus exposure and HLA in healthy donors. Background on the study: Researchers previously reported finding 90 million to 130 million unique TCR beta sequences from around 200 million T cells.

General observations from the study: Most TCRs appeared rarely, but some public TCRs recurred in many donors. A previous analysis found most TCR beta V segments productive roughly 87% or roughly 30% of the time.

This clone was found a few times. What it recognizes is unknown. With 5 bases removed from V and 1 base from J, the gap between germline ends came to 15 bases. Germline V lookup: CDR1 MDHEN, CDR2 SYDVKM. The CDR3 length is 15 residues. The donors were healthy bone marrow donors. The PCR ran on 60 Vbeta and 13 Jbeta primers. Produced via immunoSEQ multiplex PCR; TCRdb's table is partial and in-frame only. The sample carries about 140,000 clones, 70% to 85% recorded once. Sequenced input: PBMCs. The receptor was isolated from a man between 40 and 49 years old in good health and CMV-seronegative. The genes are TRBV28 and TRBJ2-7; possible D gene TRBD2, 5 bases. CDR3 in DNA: TGTGCCAGCAGTCCCATTAATGGGGAGTCCTACGAGCAGTACTTC. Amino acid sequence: CASSPINGESYEQYF.